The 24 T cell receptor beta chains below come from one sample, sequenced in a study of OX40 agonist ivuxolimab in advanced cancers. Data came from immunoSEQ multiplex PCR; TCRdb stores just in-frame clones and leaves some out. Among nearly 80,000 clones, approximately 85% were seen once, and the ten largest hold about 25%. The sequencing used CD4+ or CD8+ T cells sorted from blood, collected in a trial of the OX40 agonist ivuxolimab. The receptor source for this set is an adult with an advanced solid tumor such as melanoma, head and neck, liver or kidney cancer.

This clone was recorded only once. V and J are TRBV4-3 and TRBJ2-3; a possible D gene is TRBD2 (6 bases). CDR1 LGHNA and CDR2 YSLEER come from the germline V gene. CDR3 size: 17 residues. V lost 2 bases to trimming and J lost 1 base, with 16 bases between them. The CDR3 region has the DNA TGCGCCAGCAGCCAACGCCTTGAGTGGGGGGGCACAGATACGCAGTATTTT. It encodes CASSQRLEWGGTDTQYF.

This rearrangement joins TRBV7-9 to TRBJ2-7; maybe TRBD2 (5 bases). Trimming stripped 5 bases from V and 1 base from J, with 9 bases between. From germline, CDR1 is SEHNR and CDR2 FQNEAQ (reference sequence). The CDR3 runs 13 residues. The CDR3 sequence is CASSREGSYEQYF. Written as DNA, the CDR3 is TGTGCCAGCAGCCGCGAGGGATCCTACGAGCAGTACTTC.

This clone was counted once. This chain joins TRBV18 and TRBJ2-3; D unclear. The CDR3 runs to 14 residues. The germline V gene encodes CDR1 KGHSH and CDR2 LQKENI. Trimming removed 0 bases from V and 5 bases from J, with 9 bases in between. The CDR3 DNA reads TGTGCCAGCTCACCACCCTCCAACGAAGATACGCAGTATTTT. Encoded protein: CASSPPSNEDTQYF.

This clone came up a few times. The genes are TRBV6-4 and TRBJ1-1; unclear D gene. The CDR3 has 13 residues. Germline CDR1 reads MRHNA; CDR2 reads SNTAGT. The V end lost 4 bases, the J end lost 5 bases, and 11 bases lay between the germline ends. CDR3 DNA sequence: TGTGCCAGCAGTGTCAAAGATGGAACTGAAGCTTTCTTT. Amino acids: CASSVKDGTEAFF.

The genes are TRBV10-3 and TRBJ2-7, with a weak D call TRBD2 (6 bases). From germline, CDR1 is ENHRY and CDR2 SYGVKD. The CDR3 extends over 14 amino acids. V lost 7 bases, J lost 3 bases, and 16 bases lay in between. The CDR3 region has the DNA TGTGCCATCACCCCGAGGGCGGGACGCTACGAGCAGTACTTC. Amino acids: CAITPRAGRYEQYF.

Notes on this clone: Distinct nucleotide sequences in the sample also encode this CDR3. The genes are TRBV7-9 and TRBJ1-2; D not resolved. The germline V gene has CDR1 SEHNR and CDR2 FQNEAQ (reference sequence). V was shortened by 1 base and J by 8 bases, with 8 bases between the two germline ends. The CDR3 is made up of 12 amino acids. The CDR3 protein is CASSLEPTGYTF. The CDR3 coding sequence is TGTGCCAGCAGCTTAGAGCCTACAGGCTACACCTTC.

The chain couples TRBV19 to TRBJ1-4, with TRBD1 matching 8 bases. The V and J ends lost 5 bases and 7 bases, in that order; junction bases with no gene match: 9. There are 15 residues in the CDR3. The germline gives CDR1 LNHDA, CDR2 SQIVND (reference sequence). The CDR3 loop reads CASSLRTGKVEKLFF. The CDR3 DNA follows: TGTGCCAGTAGTCTTCGGACAGGGAAGGTTGAAAAACTGTTTTTT.

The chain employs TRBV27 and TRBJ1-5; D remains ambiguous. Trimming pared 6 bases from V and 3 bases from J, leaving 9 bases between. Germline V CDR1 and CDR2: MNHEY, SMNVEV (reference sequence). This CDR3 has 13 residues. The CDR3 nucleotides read TGTGCCAGCAGATTAACTAACAATCAGCCCCAGCATTTT. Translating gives CASRLTNNQPQHF.

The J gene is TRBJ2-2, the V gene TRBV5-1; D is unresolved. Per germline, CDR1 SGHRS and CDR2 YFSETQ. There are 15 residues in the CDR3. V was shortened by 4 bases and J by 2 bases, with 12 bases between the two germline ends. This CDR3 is CASSGGGLNTGELFF. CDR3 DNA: TGCGCCAGCAGCGGTGGCGGCCTTAACACCGGGGAGCTGTTTTTT.

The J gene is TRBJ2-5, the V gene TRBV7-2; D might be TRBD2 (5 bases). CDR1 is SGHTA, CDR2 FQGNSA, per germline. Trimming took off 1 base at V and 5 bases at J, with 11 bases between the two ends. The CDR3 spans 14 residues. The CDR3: CASSLGGGQETQYF. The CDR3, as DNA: TGTGCCAGCAGCTTAGGAGGCGGGCAGGAGACCCAGTACTTC.

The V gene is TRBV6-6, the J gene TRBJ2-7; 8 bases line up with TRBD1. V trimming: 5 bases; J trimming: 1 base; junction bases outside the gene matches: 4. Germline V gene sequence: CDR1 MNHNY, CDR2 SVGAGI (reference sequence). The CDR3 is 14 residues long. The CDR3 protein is CASSRQGLSYEQYF. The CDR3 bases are TGTGCCAGCAGTAGACAGGGGTTATCCTACGAGCAGTACTTC.

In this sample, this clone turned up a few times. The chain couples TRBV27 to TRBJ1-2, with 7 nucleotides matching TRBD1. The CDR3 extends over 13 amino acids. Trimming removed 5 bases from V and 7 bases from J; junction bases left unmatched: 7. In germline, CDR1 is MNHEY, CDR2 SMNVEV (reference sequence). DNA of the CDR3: TGTGCCAGCAGTCTCGTCAACAGGGGTGGCTACACCTTC. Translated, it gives CASSLVNRGGYTF.

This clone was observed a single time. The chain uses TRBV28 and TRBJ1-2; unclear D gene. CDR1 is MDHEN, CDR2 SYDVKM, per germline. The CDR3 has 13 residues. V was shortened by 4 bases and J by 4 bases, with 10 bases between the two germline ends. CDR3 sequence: CASSSYRSYGYTF. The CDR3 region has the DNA TGTGCCAGCAGTTCTTACCGCAGCTATGGCTACACCTTC.

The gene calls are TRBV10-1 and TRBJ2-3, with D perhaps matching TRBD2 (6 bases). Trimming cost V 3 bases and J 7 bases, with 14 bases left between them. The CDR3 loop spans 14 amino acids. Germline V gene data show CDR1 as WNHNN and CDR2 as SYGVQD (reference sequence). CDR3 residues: CASSDSGGENTQYF. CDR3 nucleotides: TGCGCCAGCAGTGATAGCGGAGGGGAGAATACGCAGTATTTT.

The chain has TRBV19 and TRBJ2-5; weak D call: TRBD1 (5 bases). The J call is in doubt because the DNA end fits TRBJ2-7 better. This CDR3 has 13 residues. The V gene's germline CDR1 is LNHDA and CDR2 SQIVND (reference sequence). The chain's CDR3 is CASSYRISYEQYF. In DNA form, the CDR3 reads TGTGCCAGTAGTTACAGGATCTCCTACGAGCAGTACTTC.

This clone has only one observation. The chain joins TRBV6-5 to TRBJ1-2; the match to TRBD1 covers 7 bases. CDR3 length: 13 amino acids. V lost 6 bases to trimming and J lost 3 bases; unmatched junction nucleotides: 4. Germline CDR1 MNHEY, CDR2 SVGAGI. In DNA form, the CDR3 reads TGTGCCAGCAGCGCAGGGGGGGACTATGGCTACACCTTC. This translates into CASSAGGDYGYTF.

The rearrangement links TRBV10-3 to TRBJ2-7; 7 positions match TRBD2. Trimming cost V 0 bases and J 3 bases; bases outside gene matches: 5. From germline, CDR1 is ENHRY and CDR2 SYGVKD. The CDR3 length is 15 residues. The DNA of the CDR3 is TGTGCCATCAGTGAGTCCGCCGCGGGGGACTACGAGCAGTACTTC. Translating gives CAISESAAGDYEQYF.

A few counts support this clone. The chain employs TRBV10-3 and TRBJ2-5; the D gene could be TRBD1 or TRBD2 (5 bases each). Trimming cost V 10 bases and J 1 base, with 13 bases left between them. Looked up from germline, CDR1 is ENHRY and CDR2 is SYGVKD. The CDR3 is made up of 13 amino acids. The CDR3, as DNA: TGTGCCACCCTGGGACGGCTCCAAGAGACCCAGTACTTC. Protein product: CATLGRLQETQYF.

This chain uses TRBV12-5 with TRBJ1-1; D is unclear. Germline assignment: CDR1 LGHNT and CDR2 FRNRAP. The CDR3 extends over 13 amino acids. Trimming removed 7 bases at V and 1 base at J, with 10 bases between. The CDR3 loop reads CASAPRWNTEAFF. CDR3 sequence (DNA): TGTGCTAGTGCCCCGCGCTGGAACACTGAAGCTTTCTTT.

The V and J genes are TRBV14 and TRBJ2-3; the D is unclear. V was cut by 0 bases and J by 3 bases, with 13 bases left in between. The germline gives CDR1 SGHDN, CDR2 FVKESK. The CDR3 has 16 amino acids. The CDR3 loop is CASSQDWMDGTDTQYF. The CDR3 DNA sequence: TGTGCCAGCAGCCAAGACTGGATGGACGGGACAGATACGCAGTATTTT.

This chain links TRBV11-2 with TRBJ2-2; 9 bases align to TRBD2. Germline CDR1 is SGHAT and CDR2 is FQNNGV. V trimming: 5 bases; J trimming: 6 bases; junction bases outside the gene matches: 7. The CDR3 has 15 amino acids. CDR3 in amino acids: CASSLRGGPSGELFF. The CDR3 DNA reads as TGTGCCAGCAGCCTGCGGGGGGGCCCCTCCGGGGAGCTGTTTTTT. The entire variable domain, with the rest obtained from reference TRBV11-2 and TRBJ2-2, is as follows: EAGVAQSPRYKIIEKRQSVAFWCNPISGHATLYWYQQILGQGPKLLIQFQNNGVVDDSQLPKDRFSAERLKGVDSTLKIQPAKLEDSAVYLCASSLRGGPSGELFFGEGSRLTVL.

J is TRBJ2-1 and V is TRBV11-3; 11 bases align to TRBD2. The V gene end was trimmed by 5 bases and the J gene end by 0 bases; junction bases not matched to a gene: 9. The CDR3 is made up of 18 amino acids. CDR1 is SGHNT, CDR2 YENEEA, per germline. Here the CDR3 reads CASSRTGLAGSSYNEQFF. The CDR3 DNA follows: TGTGCCAGCAGCCGCACTGGACTAGCGGGTAGCTCCTACAATGAGCAGTTCTTC.

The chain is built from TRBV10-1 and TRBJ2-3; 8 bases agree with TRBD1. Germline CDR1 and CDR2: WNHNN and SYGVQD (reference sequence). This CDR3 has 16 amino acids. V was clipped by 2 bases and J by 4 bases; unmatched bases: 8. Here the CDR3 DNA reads TGCGCCAGCAGTGAGCCCAGGACAGGGTTCGCAGATACGCAGTATTTT. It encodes CASSEPRTGFADTQYF.

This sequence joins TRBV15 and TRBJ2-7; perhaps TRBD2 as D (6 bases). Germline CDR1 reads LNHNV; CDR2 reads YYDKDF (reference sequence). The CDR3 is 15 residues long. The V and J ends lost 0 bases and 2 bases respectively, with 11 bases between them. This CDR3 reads CATSREEGYPYEQYF. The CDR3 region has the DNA TGTGCCACCAGCAGAGAGGAGGGGTACCCCTACGAGCAGTACTTC.